Shown below are 27 T cell receptor beta chains from a single sample sequenced in a study of graft-versus-host responses after intestinal transplantation. No antigen has been assigned to these receptors. Sequencing used immunoSEQ multiplex PCR; TCRdb keeps in-frame clones, though not all of them. This table holds some 95,000 clones, 91% found once. This specimen consisted of unstimulated CD8+ T cells sorted from spleen or lymph node cells, obtained before intestinal transplant. The receptors come from a human donor who received an intestinal transplant.

The CDR3, as DNA: TGTGCCAGCAGCTTGGGCAGGGTATGGGAGCAGTACTTC. This encodes CASSLGRVWEQYF. The chain joins TRBV7-2 to TRBJ2-7; the D gene is possibly TRBD1 (5 bases). The germline CDR1 and CDR2 sequences are SGHTA and FQGNSA. The length of the CDR3 is 13 residues. V was cut by 3 bases and J by 7 bases, with 13 bases left in between.

The chain combines TRBV19 with TRBJ2-2; 10 positions agree with TRBD1. The CDR3 is 16 residues long. With V trimmed by 5 bases and J by 5 bases, 8 bases remained unmatched. The germline V gene encodes CDR1 LNHDA and CDR2 SQIVND (reference sequence). CDR3 loop: CASSFRRDRGTGELFF. CDR3 bases: TGTGCCAGTAGTTTCCGCCGGGACAGGGGTACCGGGGAGCTGTTTTTT.

The J gene is TRBJ1-2, the V gene TRBV28; 10 nucleotides match TRBD1. V was pared by 3 bases and J by 5 bases, with 3 bases of the junction left unmatched. This CDR3 has 14 amino acids. CDR1 and CDR2 (germline): MDHEN, SYDVKM. The CDR3 sequence: CASSFRDRGYGYTF. CDR3 sequence (DNA): TGTGCCAGCAGTTTCCGGGACAGGGGATATGGCTACACCTTC.

This CDR3 is CASSIDPDRSYDNEQFF. The DNA of the CDR3 is TGTGCCAGTAGTATAGATCCCGACAGGTCCTACGACAATGAGCAGTTCTTC. V usage is TRBV19 and J usage is TRBJ2-1; a weak D match, TRBD1 (6 bases). Per germline, CDR1 LNHDA and CDR2 SQIVND (reference sequence). The CDR3 spans 17 residues. Trimming shortened V by 0 bases and J by 5 bases, and 17 bases separated the two germline ends.

The chain's CDR3 is CATDGAFGYTF. DNA for the CDR3: TGTGCCACCGATGGGGCCTTTGGCTACACCTTC. The genes are TRBV25-1 and TRBJ1-2, with D possibly being TRBD1 (5 bases). This CDR3 spans 11 amino acids. The germline V gene has CDR1 MGHDK and CDR2 SYGVNS. V was cut by 10 bases and J by 7 bases, with 13 bases left in between.

The V gene is TRBV10-3, the J gene TRBJ2-1, with D possibly matching TRBD2 (5 bases). V lost 6 bases and J lost 4, with 10 bases in between. The CDR3 runs to 13 residues. Looked up from germline, CDR1 is ENHRY and CDR2 is SYGVKD. The CDR3 DNA sequence: TGTGCCATCAGAGGAGGCGGATACAATGAGCAGTTCTTC. Its protein product is CAIRGGGYNEQFF.

This chain joins TRBV27 and TRBJ2-6; D ambiguous. The CDR3 covers 16 residues. CDR1 and CDR2 from the germline V gene are MNHEY and SMNVEV (reference sequence). Trimming left V 4 bases short and J 2 bases short, with 12 bases between. The CDR3: CASSSVGGTGANVLTF. CDR3 nucleotide sequence: TGTGCCAGCAGTTCTGTCGGCGGAACTGGGGCCAACGTCCTGACTTTC.

The rearrangement links TRBV9 to TRBJ2-5, with TRBD1 identical over 8 bases. From germline, CDR1 is SGDLS and CDR2 YYNGEE. The CDR3 consists of 15 residues. Germline trimming cut 1 base from V and 5 bases from J; bases unmatched to any gene: 7. The CDR3 bases are TGTGCCAGCAGCGTAAACGGACAGGGCATCGAGACCCAGTACTTC. This sequence encodes CASSVNGQGIETQYF.

This sequence joins TRBV27 and TRBJ1-5; D ambiguous. The germline V and J ends were trimmed by 3 bases and 3 bases, with 6 bases remaining between them. The CDR3 runs 13 residues. From germline, CDR1 is MNHEY and CDR2 SMNVEV (reference sequence). The CDR3 sequence is CASSFGTNQPQHF. DNA of the CDR3: TGTGCCAGCAGTTTTGGCACCAATCAGCCCCAGCATTTT.

The V gene is TRBV27, the J gene TRBJ2-7; the D is unclear. Germline V gives CDR1 MNHEY, CDR2 SMNVEV (reference sequence). V lost 4 bases, J lost 0 bases, and 10 bases lay in between. This CDR3 is built from 14 residues. DNA of the CDR3: TGTGCCAGCAGTTCAAAATGGAGCTCCTACGAGCAGTACTTC. Translation gives CASSSKWSSYEQYF.

The chain employs TRBV4-1 and TRBJ2-5; D call uncertain. Germline values: CDR1 MGHRA, CDR2 YSYEKL. Trimming pared 2 bases from V and 3 bases from J, leaving 4 bases between. The CDR3 covers 12 residues. This CDR3 reads CASSQFEETQYF. The CDR3 nucleotides are TGCGCCAGCAGCCAATTCGAAGAGACCCAGTACTTC.

The chain uses TRBV7-2 and TRBJ2-7, with 8 bases lining up with TRBD1. The germline CDR1 and CDR2 sequences are SGHTA and FQGNSA. Losses at the gene ends were 1 base for V and 3 bases for J; bases not matched to a gene: 5. This CDR3 region has 15 residues. The CDR3, as DNA: TGTGCCAGCAGCTTAGGGTACGGGACAGGCTACGAGCAGTACTTC. It codes for CASSLGYGTGYEQYF.

The CDR3 DNA is TGTGCCATCAGTGAACCGGGAAGCGGGACGGGCCAAGAGACCCAGTACTTC. This sequence encodes CAISEPGSGTGQETQYF. The chain is built from TRBV10-3 and TRBJ2-5; 7 bases fit TRBD2. This CDR3 is built from 17 residues. Per germline, CDR1 ENHRY and CDR2 SYGVKD. Trimming at V came to 3 bases and at J to 1 base, leaving 11 bases not matched to a gene.

This clone was observed a handful of times. The rearrangement uses TRBV30 and TRBJ1-1, with D possibly TRBD1 on 5 matching bases. The CDR3 extends over 13 amino acids. Germline loops: CDR1 GTSNPN, CDR2 SVGIG (reference sequence). Between the trimmed V and J ends, which lost 0 bases and 6 bases, there was a span of 11 bases. The CDR3 sequence: CAWSVWGGAEAFF. The DNA for the CDR3 is TGTGCCTGGAGTGTATGGGGAGGGGCTGAAGCTTTCTTT. The full variable domain, with the rest looked up from reference TRBV30 and TRBJ1-1, is SQTIHQWPATLVQPVGSPLSLECTVEGTSNPNLYWYRQAAGRGLQLLFYSVGIGQISSEVPQNLSASRPQDRQFILSSKKLLLSDSGFYLCAWSVWGGAEAFFGQGTRLTVV.

V is TRBV7-9 and J is TRBJ1-1; unclear D gene. Trimming shortened V by 1 base and J by 2 bases, and 8 bases separated the two germline ends. Germline loops: CDR1 SEHNR, CDR2 FQNEAQ (reference sequence). CDR3 length: 14 residues. CDR3 residues: CASSLGLGNTEAFF. The CDR3, as DNA: TGTGCCAGCAGCTTAGGGTTGGGCAACACTGAAGCTTTCTTT.

This sequence joins TRBV6-1 and TRBJ2-6; D is undetermined. The CDR3 contains 15 residues. V gave up 7 bases and J gave up 0 bases, with 10 bases separating them. The germline CDR1 and CDR2 sequences are MNHNS and SASEGT. CDR3 nucleotides: TGTGCCAGCACGTCAGTAAGCTCTGGGGCCAACGTCCTGACTTTC. The encoded protein is CASTSVSSGANVLTF.

This rearrangement joins TRBV7-2 to TRBJ2-2; D unresolved. The CDR3 spans 12 residues. Trimming pared 5 bases from V and 6 bases from J, leaving 7 bases between. Per germline, CDR1 SGHTA and CDR2 FQGNSA. The CDR3 coding sequence is TGTGCCAGCAGCGTCCCAGCCGGGGAGCTGTTTTTT. This sequence encodes CASSVPAGELFF.

J is TRBJ2-1 and V is TRBV9; the D is unclear. The CDR3 extends over 12 amino acids. CDR1 SGDLS and CDR2 YYNGEE come from the germline V gene. Deletions cut 4 bases from V and 7 bases from J, with 9 bases between. CDR3 protein: CASSPGPNEQFF. In DNA form, the CDR3 reads TGTGCCAGCAGCCCCGGTCCTAATGAGCAGTTCTTC.

The CDR3 loop reads CASSSRAPNTEAFF. The CDR3 nucleotides are TGTGCCAGCAGTTCCAGGGCCCCGAACACTGAAGCTTTCTTT. V is TRBV28 and J is TRBJ1-1; maybe TRBD1 (5 bases). CDR1 and CDR2 (germline): MDHEN, SYDVKM. This CDR3 has 14 residues. Trimming removed 4 bases at V and 1 base at J, with 10 bases between.

The V call is TRBV19, the J call TRBJ1-3; D is unresolved. The CDR3 totals 15 residues. Per the germline V gene, CDR1 is LNHDA and CDR2 is SQIVND (reference sequence). Trimming took off 3 bases at V and 0 bases at J, with 9 bases between the two ends. The CDR3 DNA is TGTGCCAGTAGTATCGGAGGGAGCTCTGGAAACACCATATATTTT. Translation: CASSIGGSSGNTIYF.

The gene calls are TRBV6-4 and TRBJ2-2; tentative D call: TRBD2 (6 bases). The CDR3 loop spans 16 amino acids. Trimming took 3 bases from V and 4 from J, leaving 15 bases between them. The germline CDR1 and CDR2 sequences are MRHNA and SNTAGT. The CDR3 region is CASSEEGPRTTGELFF. CDR3 bases: TGTGCCAGCAGTGAGGAGGGACCCCGGACCACCGGGGAGCTGTTTTTT.

The chain employs TRBV28 and TRBJ2-7; tentative D call: TRBD2 (6 bases). The CDR3 runs to 16 residues. Between the trimmed V and J ends, which lost 5 bases and 2 bases, there was a span of 19 bases. Germline V gives CDR1 MDHEN, CDR2 SYDVKM. DNA of the CDR3: TGTGCCAGCAGTCCGAGCATGGCGGGACTTGCCTACGAGCAGTACTTC. This sequence encodes CASSPSMAGLAYEQYF.

V gene TRBV5-5 combines with J gene TRBJ2-3, with D unclear. There are 15 residues in the CDR3. Germline loops: CDR1 SGHKS, CDR2 YYEKEE (reference sequence). The V gene lost 4 bases and the J gene lost 2 bases, with 14 bases spanning the gap. The DNA for the CDR3 is TGTGCCAGCAGCCGGAACCGGGTTATCACAGATACGCAGTATTTT. Protein product: CASSRNRVITDTQYF.

V is TRBV30 and J is TRBJ1-2; D may be TRBD1 (6 bases). Trimming left V 4 bases short and J 0 bases short, with 15 bases between. There are 15 residues in the CDR3. Germline CDR1 is GTSNPN and CDR2 is SVGIG (reference sequence). The CDR3 bases are TGTGCCTGGACCTCAGGGCAGGGGCCTAACTATGGCTACACCTTC. Its protein is CAWTSGQGPNYGYTF.

This chain links TRBV30 with TRBJ2-1; 16 nucleotides match TRBD2. The germline V gene encodes CDR1 GTSNPN and CDR2 SVGIG (reference sequence). The trim removed 0 bases at V and 7 bases at J, leaving 0 bases unmatched. The CDR3 totals 15 residues. CDR3 loop: CAWSVGLAGGNEQFF. The CDR3 DNA reads TGTGCCTGGAGTGTGGGACTAGCGGGAGGGAATGAGCAGTTCTTC.

This rearrangement joins TRBV14 to TRBJ1-1; the D gene is possibly TRBD1 (6 bases). The CDR3 consists of 16 residues. Looked up from germline, CDR1 is SGHDN and CDR2 is FVKESK. V dropped 4 bases and J dropped 4 bases, with 19 bases sitting between them. The CDR3 loop reads CASSPLPSGVATEAFF. CDR3 DNA: TGTGCCAGCAGCCCCCTCCCCTCAGGGGTAGCCACTGAAGCTTTCTTT.

The chain has TRBV28 and TRBJ1-1; D gene ambiguous. Germline V gene lookup returns CDR1 MDHEN and CDR2 SYDVKM. There are 15 residues in the CDR3. Trimming stripped 6 bases from V and 1 base from J, with 15 bases between. The CDR3 sequence is CASSSRGGPNTEAFF. CDR3 in DNA: TGTGCCAGCAGCTCCCGGGGAGGCCCGAACACTGAAGCTTTCTTT. Combining the CDR3 with reference TRBV28 and TRBJ1-1 gives the whole variable domain DVKVTQSSRYLVKRTGEKVFLECVQDMDHENMFWYRQDPGLGLRLIYFSYDVKMKEKGDIPEGYSVSREKKERFSLILESASTNQTSMYLCASSSRGGPNTEAFFGQGTRLTVV.